This T cell receptor beta chain came from a study of blood T cells in healthy people across ages. Background on the study: Template switching caught about one barcoded beta molecule for each two T cells.

Whole-study findings and limits: Diversity of TCR beta per million T cells declined in a roughly linear way with age. Correlation between TCR beta diversity and naive T cell percentage was strong.

The authors ran a second PCR of roughly 6 to 12 cycles using a sample-barcoded 5' primer and a J-beta primer mix. TCRdb itself ran the 5' RACE reads through MiXCR, one entry per CDR3 protein. Altogether more than 800,000 distinct CDR3 sequences are present, 40% to 55% being singletons, with the ten largest covering approximately 17%. This clonotype was seen just once. The antigen is not known. Isolated PBMCs totaled at least 6 million in each sample. The sequencing sample was made of blood. The sequence derives from an older woman in good health.

The CDR3 loop reads CATSELGLAVNEQFF. CDR3 DNA: TGTGCCACCAGTGAACTGGGACTAGCGGTCAATGAGCAGTTCTTC. The J gene is TRBJ2-1, the V gene TRBV24-1; 11 bases agree with TRBD2. This CDR3 has 15 amino acids. Trimming cost V 4 bases and J 6 bases; bases outside gene matches: 4. Per the germline V gene, CDR1 is KGHDR and CDR2 is SFDVKD.